The T cell receptor beta chain described here comes from a study of blood T cell repertoires in COVID-19. Methods used by the authors: Amplifying reference gene primers gave estimates of nucleated cell counts. Here immunoSEQ multiplex PCR was the method, and the copy in TCRdb shows in-frame clones only, minus some. V and J calls and clone size are as listed in that table; D and trimming were resolved from the DNA. Among about 130,000 clones listed, approximately 80% were seen once. Assignment of participants to cohorts was predicated upon participant-reported clinical history. The study counted Cohort 3 donors as recovered given two negative PCRs, clearance, or symptom resolution. The CDR3 has 16 amino acids. In germline, CDR1 is SGHTS, CDR2 YDEGEE. V lost 1 base and J lost 2, with 14 bases in between.

The rearrangement links TRBV5-8 to TRBJ2-3; D might be TRBD2 (6 bases). The source of this sequence is a man between 50 and 59 years old who had recovered from COVID-19. Sequenced: PBMCs or T cells enriched from blood (not recorded which). CDR3 in DNA: TGTGCCAGCAGCTTGTCGGTGGACTACGACACAGATACGCAGTATTTT. This codes for CASSLSVDYDTDTQYF.